This T cell receptor beta chain originates from a study of beta chain features in type 1 diabetes. At the level of the study: Examination covered some 99,000,000 sorted cells spanning all samples. Study findings and constraints: Shorter TCRB CDR3s, moderately but significantly so, marked every one of the four CD4+ subsets in Type 1 diabetes patients. A PCR bias possibly favoring shorter templates would apply equally to patients and controls. Here, the possible influence of HLA type (on TCRB rearrangement) remained unresolved.

Note on this clone: Its antigen is undetermined.

The germline V and J ends were trimmed by 6 bases and 3 bases, with 16 bases remaining between them. Germline-derived CDR1 and CDR2 are MNHGY and SAAAGT. The CDR3 spans 15 residues. Every isolated RNA sample was fully reverse transcribed, so sequencing captured expressed TCRB transcripts. TCRdb keeps only in-frame clones here, not all; method: immunoSEQ multiplex PCR. The sample has 90,000 to 110,000 clones, almost 40% seen once. The sequence was obtained from a woman between 18 and 29 years old in good health. Input material: stem cell memory CD4+ T cells from blood. J is TRBJ2-3 and V is TRBV6-8; TRBD2 might be the D (6 bases). The CDR3 DNA sequence: TGTGCCAGCAGCAGACCAGGGACTCAAACAGATACGCAGTATTTT. Its protein product is CASSRPGTQTDTQYF.